The sequence of this T cell receptor beta chain was determined in a study of cytomegalovirus exposure and HLA in healthy donors. On the study more broadly: Around 76% of more than 300 genotyped donors fell in the Caucasian-associated ancestry cluster. Study observations and caveats: It was approximately 160 TCR beta chains that were listed as cytomegalovirus-associated. Reports indicate that TCR beta sequences accurately predicted the HLA-A and HLA-B alleles of most subjects.

The PCR was carried out with 60 Vbeta primers and 13 Jbeta primers. The data were produced by immunoSEQ multiplex PCR, yet TCRdb's version contains in-frame clones alone and is incomplete. The table includes around 140,000 clones, 75% to 80% detected once. This clone has a single count. The antigen is unknown. The germline V gene has CDR1 SGHRS and CDR2 YFSETQ. The length of the CDR3 is 15 residues. J lost 4 bases, V lost 2 bases, and 8 bases had no gene match. The chain carries TRBV5-1 and TRBJ2-7; TRBD1 matches at 8 bases. The receptor was isolated from a woman aged 60-70 years in good health and CMV-seronegative. Sequencing input: PBMCs. The CDR3, as DNA: TGCGCCAGCAGCTTACGCCAGGGGGCGGGGTACGAGCAGTACTTC. It translates to CASSLRQGAGYEQYF.